This T cell receptor (beta chain) was sequenced for a study of T cell responses to AZD1222 COVID-19 vaccine. Study summary: Combined were second doses at about 4 or about 12 weeks.

Profiled with immunoSEQ multiplex PCR; TCRdb holds only in-frame clones, not every one. The data contain under 150,000 clones, 93% of them singletons. Deletions cut 4 bases from V and 3 bases from J, with 10 bases between. The germline V gene encodes CDR1 SQVTM and CDR2 ANQGSEA. CDR3 length: 12 amino acids. For this clone: Its specificity is not known.

Study-wide findings and caveats: A mostly white British donor set with more females was recruited, and clonal diversity was possibly underestimated. Reportedly, nearly half of unique spike TCRs recognized epitopes outside B.1.351/B.1.1.7 mutations. At 160-218 and 743-854, vaccine-associated CD4 TCRs were dominant, and they spanned spike.

Sequences were derived from peripheral blood, sampled on day 0 of AZD1222 vaccination. The chain is built from TRBV29-1 and TRBJ2-7; D could derive from TRBD1 or TRBD2 (5 bases each). The TCR sequence derives from an adult in good health. CDR3 sequence: CSVGDGDYEQYF. DNA of the CDR3: TGCAGCGTTGGGGACGGAGACTACGAGCAGTACTTC.